Following are 9 T cell receptor beta chains from one sample sequenced in a study of cytomegalovirus exposure and HLA in healthy donors. The study ran its PCR with 60 Vbeta and 13 Jbeta primers. Some clones are missing from TCRdb's copy, which holds only in-frame ones; the method was immunoSEQ multiplex PCR. The clone table shows 200,000 or so clones, with the ten largest holding roughly 1.1%. The sample was PBMCs. The source is a girl between 2 and 10 years old in good health and CMV-seropositive.

The chain recombines TRBV7-9 with TRBJ2-3; tentatively, D is TRBD2 (6 bases). The germline gives CDR1 SEHNR, CDR2 FQNEAQ (reference sequence). The CDR3 covers 13 residues. V lost 6 bases to trimming and J lost 0 bases, with 7 bases between them. The CDR3 coding sequence is TGTGCCAGCAGGAGCGGGAGCACAGATACGCAGTATTTT. Residues: CASRSGSTDTQYF. Drawing the rest from reference TRBV7-9 and TRBJ2-3, the complete variable domain is DTGVSQNPRHKITKRGQNVTFRCDPISEHNRLYWYRQTLGQGPEFLTYFQNEAQLEKSRLLSDRFSAERPKGSFSTLEIQRTEQGDSAMYLCASRSGSTDTQYFGPGTRLTVL.

The CDR3, as DNA: TGTGCCAGCAGTATCGGGGGGGGTAATGAAAAACTGTTTTTT. Its translation is CASSIGGGNEKLFF. The chain is built from TRBV6-5 and TRBJ1-4; TRBD1 might be the D (5 bases). The CDR3 consists of 14 residues. Germline values: CDR1 MNHEY, CDR2 SVGAGI. V lost 5 bases and J 4 bases, leaving 11 bases between the germline ends.

The J gene is TRBJ2-1, the V gene TRBV19, with 8 bases identical to TRBD2. This CDR3 region has 15 residues. The germline gives CDR1 LNHDA, CDR2 SQIVND (reference sequence). The trim removed 3 bases at V and 6 bases at J, leaving 7 bases unmatched. The CDR3: CASSIMAGGINEQFF. The DNA for the CDR3 is TGTGCCAGTAGTATTATGGCGGGAGGTATCAATGAGCAGTTCTTC.

The rearrangement uses TRBV5-4 and TRBJ2-1; D is perhaps TRBD2 (5 bases). The CDR3 sequence is 15 residues long. The V end lost 0 bases, the J end lost 4 bases, and 11 bases lay between the germline ends. Germline assignment: CDR1 SGHNT and CDR2 YYREEE (reference sequence). CDR3 sequence reads: CASSLGGVSYNEQFF. CDR3 nucleotide sequence: TGTGCCAGCAGCTTGGGGGGAGTGTCGTACAATGAGCAGTTCTTC. Full variable domain (outside the CDR3, taken from reference TRBV5-4 and TRBJ2-1): ETGVTQSPTHLIKTRGQQVTLRCSSQSGHNTVSWYQQALGQGPQFIFQYYREEENGRGNFPPRFSGLQFPNYSSELNVNALELDDSALYLCASSLGGVSYNEQFFGPGTRLTVL.

The chain combines TRBV5-4 with TRBJ2-1; D perhaps matches TRBD1 (7 bases). Trimming stripped 2 bases from V and 4 bases from J, with 16 bases between. Germline V gives CDR1 SGHNT, CDR2 YYREEE (reference sequence). The CDR3 totals 16 residues. The CDR3 DNA is TGTGCCAGCAGCTTAGCAGGGGGGTCGGGATACAATGAGCAGTTCTTC. It translates to CASSLAGGSGYNEQFF.

The rearrangement joins TRBV15 to TRBJ2-5; 8 nucleotides match TRBD1. Unmatched junction bases numbered 13, after V lost 5 bases and J lost 5 bases. The length of the CDR3 is 16 residues. Germline-derived CDR1 and CDR2 are LNHNV and YYDKDF (reference sequence). The CDR3 DNA is TGTGCCACCAGCTCCGGGACAGGTGGGAGAAGGGAGACCCAGTACTTC. It specifies CATSSGTGGRRETQYF.

The V gene is TRBV28, the J gene TRBJ2-7; D not resolved. V was pared by 6 bases and J by 4 bases, with 10 bases between. The CDR3 totals 12 residues. CDR1 is MDHEN and CDR2 is SYDVKM in the germline V gene. CDR3 nucleotide sequence: TGTGCCAGCAGGCCCAACGGGTACGAGCAGTACTTC. This translates into CASRPNGYEQYF.

The chain has TRBV27 and TRBJ2-7, with 8 nucleotides matching TRBD2. The V segment lost 6 bases and the J segment 2 bases; nucleotides outside the gene matches: 6. The CDR3 covers 14 residues. Germline V CDR1 and CDR2: MNHEY, SMNVEV (reference sequence). CDR3 protein: CASSSGGVAYEQYF. In DNA form, the CDR3 reads TGTGCCAGCAGCTCCGGGGGGGTAGCCTACGAGCAGTACTTC.

The V and J genes are TRBV6-5 and TRBJ1-1, with D hard to call. V was shortened by 3 bases and J by 5 bases, with 10 bases between the two germline ends. Germline loops: CDR1 MNHEY, CDR2 SVGAGI. The CDR3 totals 13 residues. CDR3 DNA: TGTGCCAGCAGTTATAGGAAACAGACTGAAGCTTTCTTT. Its protein product is CASSYRKQTEAFF.